The 30 T cell receptor beta chains listed next were all sequenced from one sample in a study of blood T cell repertoires in COVID-19. Assay: immunoSEQ multiplex PCR; the TCRdb copy retains only in-frame clones and omits some. The sample gives 300,000 to 400,000 clones, about 86% of which show up once; about 7.6% is in the top ten. Input material: peripheral blood. Every receptor here comes from an older woman with COVID-19, enrolled during active disease.

V is TRBV11-1 and J is TRBJ1-2, with D possibly being TRBD1 (6 bases). The CDR3 length is 13 residues. V lost 3 bases and J lost 5, with 10 bases in between. The germline V gene encodes CDR1 SGHAT and CDR2 FQDESV (reference sequence). DNA for the CDR3: TGTGCCAGCAGCTTTGACAGGCTGTATGGCTACACCTTC. Translating it yields CASSFDRLYGYTF.

There are a few counts of this clone. This chain connects TRBV5-5 to TRBJ1-1; the D gene is possibly TRBD1 (5 bases). This CDR3 region has 13 residues. Germline CDR1 and CDR2: SGHKS and YYEKEE (reference sequence). Deletions cut 1 base from V and 5 bases from J, with 9 bases between. The CDR3 here is CASSLPGGTEAFF. As DNA, the CDR3 is TGTGCCAGCAGCTTGCCCGGGGGGACTGAAGCTTTCTTT. The whole variable domain, remainder taken from reference TRBV5-5 and TRBJ1-1, is DAGVTQSPTHLIKTRGQQVTLRCSPISGHKSVSWYQQVLGQGPQFIFQYYEKEERGRGNFPDRFSARQFPNYSSELNVNALLLGDSALYLCASSLPGGTEAFFGQGTRLTVV.

The gene calls are TRBV12-3 or TRBV12-4 and TRBJ1-1, with 9 bases aligning to TRBD1. CDR3 size: 13 residues. V lost 7 bases, J lost 3 bases, and 3 bases stayed unmatched. The CDR3 protein is CASTWTGDTEAFF. In nucleotides, the CDR3 is TGTGCCAGCACATGGACAGGGGACACTGAAGCTTTCTTT.

The chain employs TRBV18 and TRBJ1-1; 8 bases are shared with TRBD1. The CDR3 runs 17 residues. The V segment lost 1 base and the J segment 4 bases; nucleotides outside the gene matches: 11. Germline CDR1 reads KGHSH; CDR2 reads LQKENI. CDR3 residues: CASSPLLLGQGATEAFF. The CDR3 nucleotides are TGTGCCAGCTCACCACTGCTTTTGGGCCAGGGGGCCACTGAAGCTTTCTTT.

The chain recombines TRBV6-4 with TRBJ1-1; TRBD1 matches at 7 bases. Germline CDR1 is MRHNA and CDR2 is SNTAGT. The CDR3 totals 17 residues. The V gene end was trimmed by 10 bases and the J gene end by 4 bases; junction bases not matched to a gene: 21. CDR3 protein: CAKFFRDSWNCSTEAFF. CDR3 coding DNA: TGTGCCAAATTCTTCCGGGACAGCTGGAATTGTAGCACTGAAGCTTTCTTT.

The rearrangement joins TRBV10-3 to TRBJ1-5, with D hard to call. The CDR3 has 15 residues. CDR1 is ENHRY and CDR2 is SYGVKD in the germline V gene. V lost 8 bases and J 1 base, leaving 15 bases between the germline ends. As DNA, the CDR3 is TGTGCCATCTCACCCGAGGGAGGGAGCAATCAGCCCCAGCATTTT. Its translation is CAISPEGGSNQPQHF.

This chain joins TRBV6-5 and TRBJ2-7, with TRBD1 matching 9 bases. The CDR3 contains 14 residues. The V and J ends lost 2 bases and 10 bases, in that order; junction bases with no gene match: 9. Germline V lookup: CDR1 MNHEY, CDR2 SVGAGI. The CDR3: CASSYNGQGSNQYF. In DNA form, the CDR3 reads TGTGCCAGCAGTTACAACGGACAGGGGTCCAACCAGTACTTC.

The V and J genes are TRBV3-1 (or the pseudogene TRBV3-2) and TRBJ2-5, with D maybe TRBD1 (5 bases). Germline lookup yields CDR1 LGHDT and CDR2 YNNKEL (reference sequence). This CDR3 spans 15 amino acids. V shed 0 bases and J shed 7 bases, with 15 bases lying between them. The CDR3 sequence is CASSQDRSKGATQYF. The CDR3 nucleotides read TGTGCCAGCAGCCAAGATCGATCCAAAGGGGCGACCCAGTACTTC.

The gene calls are TRBV5-8 and TRBJ2-7; the match to TRBD1 covers 7 bases. The CDR3 is 14 amino acids. Losses at the gene ends were 3 bases for V and 1 base for J; bases not matched to a gene: 4. The germline gives CDR1 SGHTS, CDR2 YDEGEE. The CDR3 is CASSSPGQSYEQYF. The CDR3 region has the DNA TGTGCCAGCAGCTCACCGGGACAGTCCTACGAGCAGTACTTC.

J is TRBJ2-5 and V is TRBV10-3; 7 bases fit TRBD2. V lost 0 bases to trimming and J lost 4 bases; unmatched junction nucleotides: 5. CDR1 is ENHRY and CDR2 is SYGVKD in the germline V gene. The CDR3 extends over 15 amino acids. CDR3 coding DNA: TGTGCCATCAGTGAGTCGGGACCGGGGGGAGAGACCCAGTACTTC. It specifies CAISESGPGGETQYF.

This clone has a single count. Other nucleotide sequences from this sample produce the same CDR3. The chain joins TRBV7-9 to TRBJ2-5; 7 bases map to TRBD1. Germline-derived CDR1 and CDR2 are SEHNR and FQNEAQ (reference sequence). The CDR3 runs 14 residues. The V and J ends lost 4 bases and 1 base, in that order; junction bases with no gene match: 3. The CDR3 sequence: CASSYGTAQETQYF. The CDR3 DNA sequence: TGTGCCAGCAGCTATGGGACAGCCCAAGAGACCCAGTACTTC.

This rearrangement joins TRBV7-8 to TRBJ2-5, with 9 bases that match TRBD2. This CDR3 is built from 17 residues. Germline lookup yields CDR1 SGHVS and CDR2 FQNEAQ. With 0 bases clipped from V and 4 bases from J, the junction kept 9 bases outside the gene matches. CDR3 protein: CASSLARLAGRTETQYF. The CDR3 coding sequence is TGTGCCAGCAGCTTAGCGCGGCTAGCGGGAAGGACAGAGACCCAGTACTTC.

The chain joins TRBV19 to TRBJ2-5, with 7 nucleotides matching TRBD1. Per the germline V gene, CDR1 is LNHDA and CDR2 is SQIVND (reference sequence). There are 15 residues in the CDR3. Trimming at V came to 5 bases and at J to 4 bases, leaving 10 bases not matched to a gene. CDR3 DNA sequence: TGTGCCAGTAGTGGCCAGGGGGATTTGAGAGAGACCCAGTACTTC. It translates to CASSGQGDLRETQYF. Complete variable domain (other parts from reference TRBV19 and TRBJ2-5): DGGITQSPKYLFRKEGQNVTLSCEQNLNHDAMYWYRQDPGQGLRLIYYSQIVNDFQKGDIAEGYSVSREKKESFPLTVTSAQKNPTAFYLCASSGQGDLRETQYFGPGTRLLVL.

This clone was counted between two and nine times. The CDR3 spells CASSATGSPLHF. The CDR3 bases are TGTGCCAGCAGCGCTACTGGTTCACCCCTCCACTTT. The chain is built from TRBV9 and TRBJ1-6; D not resolved. This CDR3 comprises 12 residues. CDR1 SGDLS and CDR2 YYNGEE come from the germline V gene. Trimming took 3 bases from V and 9 from J, leaving 7 bases between them. The full variable domain, with the rest looked up from reference TRBV9 and TRBJ1-6, is DSGVTQTPKHLITATGQRVTLRCSPRSGDLSVYWYQQSLDQGLQFLIQYYNGEERAKGNILERFSAQQFPDLHSELNLSSLELGDSALYFCASSATGSPLHFGNGTRLTVT.

This chain links TRBV3-1 (or the pseudogene TRBV3-2) with TRBJ1-3, with a possible D match to TRBD1 (5 bases). Trimming removed 5 bases from V and 6 bases from J, with 20 bases in between. CDR1 is LGHDT and CDR2 is YNNKEL in the germline V gene (reference sequence). CDR3 length: 16 amino acids. Here the CDR3 reads CASSFYRPRSENTIYF. Here the CDR3 DNA reads TGTGCCAGCAGCTTTTACAGGCCCCGCTCAGAAAACACCATATATTTT.

This clone has only one observation. The chain uses TRBV7-6 and TRBJ2-1, with TRBD1 matching 8 bases. This CDR3 spans 16 amino acids. Germline trimming cut 4 bases from V and 2 bases from J; bases unmatched to any gene: 7. Germline V lookup: CDR1 SGHVS, CDR2 FNYEAQ. As DNA, the CDR3 is TGTGCCAGCAGCTCCCGAACAGGGGGGACCTACAATGAGCAGTTCTTC. Translating gives CASSSRTGGTYNEQFF.

This chain links TRBV3-1 (or the pseudogene TRBV3-2) with TRBJ2-7; D gene ambiguous. Trimming removed 2 bases at V and 1 base at J, with 9 bases between. The CDR3 totals 14 residues. Per germline, CDR1 LGHDT and CDR2 YNNKEL (reference sequence). The CDR3 DNA reads TGTGCCAGCAGCCAACAGACACTTTCCTACGAGCAGTACTTC. It translates to CASSQQTLSYEQYF.

The rearrangement uses TRBV5-6 and TRBJ2-5, with 7 bases that match TRBD2. With V trimmed by 5 bases and J by 1 base, 5 bases remained unmatched. Germline values: CDR1 SGHDT, CDR2 YYEEEE. The CDR3 consists of 14 residues. The CDR3: CASSLAGSQETQYF. The CDR3 region has the DNA TGTGCCAGCAGTTTAGCGGGCTCCCAAGAGACCCAGTACTTC.

This rearrangement joins TRBV7-8 to TRBJ1-1; the match to TRBD1 covers 7 bases. The CDR3 sequence is 14 residues long. Germline CDR1 is SGHVS and CDR2 is FQNEAQ. Trimming cost V 3 bases and J 5 bases; bases outside gene matches: 6. This CDR3 reads CASSLRDRVTEAFF. The CDR3 DNA reads as TGTGCCAGCAGCTTGAGGGACAGAGTTACTGAAGCTTTCTTT.

This clone has a handful of counts. This chain links TRBV2 with TRBJ2-1; D is ambiguous. In germline, CDR1 is SNHLY, CDR2 FYNNEI. The CDR3 covers 12 residues. Deletions cut 8 bases from V and 8 bases from J, with 13 bases between. As DNA, the CDR3 is TGTGCCAGCGAATACTACGGAGATGAGCAGTTCTTC. Protein: CASEYYGDEQFF. Filled out from reference TRBV2 and TRBJ2-1, the complete variable domain reads EPEVTQTPSHQVTQMGQEVILRCVPISNHLYFYWYRQILGQKVEFLVSFYNNEISEKSEIFDDQFSVERPDGSNFTLKIRSTKLEDSAMYFCASEYYGDEQFFGPGTRLTVL.

The chain links TRBV7-9 to TRBJ1-2; 9 positions match TRBD1. This CDR3 is built from 14 residues. The ends lost 1 base at V and 6 bases at J; junction bases unmatched: 3. Looked up from germline, CDR1 is SEHNR and CDR2 is FQNEAQ (reference sequence). The CDR3 is CASSLVRTGDGYTF. The CDR3 DNA follows: TGTGCCAGCAGCTTAGTTAGGACAGGGGATGGCTACACCTTC.

The genes are TRBV6-5 and TRBJ2-7; D perhaps matches TRBD1 (6 bases). The CDR3 extends over 14 amino acids. Germline assignment: CDR1 MNHEY and CDR2 SVGAGI. V lost 4 bases and J lost 2, with 12 bases in between. In nucleotides, the CDR3 is TGTGCCAGCAGTTTAGACAGGTTTGCCTACGAGCAGTACTTC. This sequence encodes CASSLDRFAYEQYF.

The rearrangement links TRBV7-8 to TRBJ2-2; D is unresolved. Germline V lookup: CDR1 SGHVS, CDR2 FQNEAQ. V lost 1 base, J lost 6 bases, and 9 bases lay in between. The CDR3 is 14 amino acids. The CDR3 here is CASSLEVRAGELFF. Here the CDR3 DNA reads TGTGCCAGCAGCTTAGAAGTACGGGCCGGGGAGCTGTTTTTT.

The chain recombines TRBV5-8 with TRBJ1-5; the D gene is possibly TRBD1 (6 bases). The CDR3 spans 14 residues. The V end was cut by 4 bases, the J end by 3 bases, with 11 bases between. The germline CDR1 and CDR2 sequences are SGHTS and YDEGEE. The CDR3 DNA reads as TGTGCCAGCAGCCCTACAGGGTACAATCAGCCCCAGCATTTT. Protein product: CASSPTGYNQPQHF.

The rearrangement uses TRBV30 and TRBJ1-1; a weak D match, TRBD1 (5 bases). Germline values: CDR1 GTSNPN, CDR2 SVGIG (reference sequence). The CDR3 runs 12 residues. V dropped 3 bases and J dropped 3 bases, with 8 bases sitting between them. The CDR3 coding sequence is TGTGCCTGGAGCCCACAGGACACTGAAGCTTTCTTT. Translated, it gives CAWSPQDTEAFF.

The genes are TRBV5-1 and TRBJ2-2; D might be TRBD1 (6 bases). Trimming left V 4 bases short and J 0 bases short, with 10 bases between. This CDR3 region has 15 residues. CDR1 is SGHRS and CDR2 is YFSETQ in the germline V gene. The CDR3, as DNA: TGCGCCAGCAGCGTCGGGACAACGAACACCGGGGAGCTGTTTTTT. Residues: CASSVGTTNTGELFF.

Many counts were recorded for this clone. This chain joins TRBV3-1 (or the pseudogene TRBV3-2) and TRBJ2-3, with D unresolved. With 1 base removed from V and 1 base from J, the gap between germline ends came to 6 bases. CDR3 length equals 14 residues. The germline CDR1 and CDR2 sequences are LGHDT and YNNKEL (reference sequence). CDR3 bases: TGTGCCAGCAGCCAAGGACTTGGCACAGATACGCAGTATTTT. Its translation is CASSQGLGTDTQYF.

This chain uses TRBV5-6 with TRBJ1-2; D is possibly TRBD1 (6 bases). Trimming took off 3 bases at V and 8 bases at J, with 14 bases between the two ends. The CDR3 extends over 13 amino acids. Per the germline V gene, CDR1 is SGHDT and CDR2 is YYEEEE. In DNA, the CDR3 is TGTGCCAGCAGCTCCTACAGGGCTACGGGCTACACCTTC. Its translation is CASSSYRATGYTF. The full variable domain, with the rest looked up from reference TRBV5-6 and TRBJ1-2, is DAGVTQSPTHLIKTRGQQVTLRCSPKSGHDTVSWYQQALGQGPQFIFQYYEEEERQRGNFPDRFSGHQFPNYSSELNVNALLLGDSALYLCASSSYRATGYTFGSGTRLTVV.

The rearrangement links TRBV20-1 to TRBJ2-7; 9 nucleotides align to TRBD2. V lost 3 bases and J lost 0; bases outside the gene matches: 9. CDR1 is DFQATT, CDR2 SNEGSKA, per germline (reference sequence). This CDR3 contains 16 residues. Written as DNA, the CDR3 is TGCAGTGCTAGTCCCCGTGGCGGGGGGGTCTCCTACGAGCAGTACTTC. It specifies CSASPRGGGVSYEQYF.

This sequence joins TRBV6-1 and TRBJ2-2; 11 bases line up with TRBD1. Germline loops: CDR1 MNHNS, CDR2 SASEGT. This CDR3 is built from 16 residues. The V segment lost 3 bases and the J segment 4 bases; nucleotides outside the gene matches: 4. In DNA form, the CDR3 reads TGTGCCAGCAGTGATTGGGGACAGGGGGGCACCGGGGAGCTGTTTTTT. Its translation: CASSDWGQGGTGELFF.